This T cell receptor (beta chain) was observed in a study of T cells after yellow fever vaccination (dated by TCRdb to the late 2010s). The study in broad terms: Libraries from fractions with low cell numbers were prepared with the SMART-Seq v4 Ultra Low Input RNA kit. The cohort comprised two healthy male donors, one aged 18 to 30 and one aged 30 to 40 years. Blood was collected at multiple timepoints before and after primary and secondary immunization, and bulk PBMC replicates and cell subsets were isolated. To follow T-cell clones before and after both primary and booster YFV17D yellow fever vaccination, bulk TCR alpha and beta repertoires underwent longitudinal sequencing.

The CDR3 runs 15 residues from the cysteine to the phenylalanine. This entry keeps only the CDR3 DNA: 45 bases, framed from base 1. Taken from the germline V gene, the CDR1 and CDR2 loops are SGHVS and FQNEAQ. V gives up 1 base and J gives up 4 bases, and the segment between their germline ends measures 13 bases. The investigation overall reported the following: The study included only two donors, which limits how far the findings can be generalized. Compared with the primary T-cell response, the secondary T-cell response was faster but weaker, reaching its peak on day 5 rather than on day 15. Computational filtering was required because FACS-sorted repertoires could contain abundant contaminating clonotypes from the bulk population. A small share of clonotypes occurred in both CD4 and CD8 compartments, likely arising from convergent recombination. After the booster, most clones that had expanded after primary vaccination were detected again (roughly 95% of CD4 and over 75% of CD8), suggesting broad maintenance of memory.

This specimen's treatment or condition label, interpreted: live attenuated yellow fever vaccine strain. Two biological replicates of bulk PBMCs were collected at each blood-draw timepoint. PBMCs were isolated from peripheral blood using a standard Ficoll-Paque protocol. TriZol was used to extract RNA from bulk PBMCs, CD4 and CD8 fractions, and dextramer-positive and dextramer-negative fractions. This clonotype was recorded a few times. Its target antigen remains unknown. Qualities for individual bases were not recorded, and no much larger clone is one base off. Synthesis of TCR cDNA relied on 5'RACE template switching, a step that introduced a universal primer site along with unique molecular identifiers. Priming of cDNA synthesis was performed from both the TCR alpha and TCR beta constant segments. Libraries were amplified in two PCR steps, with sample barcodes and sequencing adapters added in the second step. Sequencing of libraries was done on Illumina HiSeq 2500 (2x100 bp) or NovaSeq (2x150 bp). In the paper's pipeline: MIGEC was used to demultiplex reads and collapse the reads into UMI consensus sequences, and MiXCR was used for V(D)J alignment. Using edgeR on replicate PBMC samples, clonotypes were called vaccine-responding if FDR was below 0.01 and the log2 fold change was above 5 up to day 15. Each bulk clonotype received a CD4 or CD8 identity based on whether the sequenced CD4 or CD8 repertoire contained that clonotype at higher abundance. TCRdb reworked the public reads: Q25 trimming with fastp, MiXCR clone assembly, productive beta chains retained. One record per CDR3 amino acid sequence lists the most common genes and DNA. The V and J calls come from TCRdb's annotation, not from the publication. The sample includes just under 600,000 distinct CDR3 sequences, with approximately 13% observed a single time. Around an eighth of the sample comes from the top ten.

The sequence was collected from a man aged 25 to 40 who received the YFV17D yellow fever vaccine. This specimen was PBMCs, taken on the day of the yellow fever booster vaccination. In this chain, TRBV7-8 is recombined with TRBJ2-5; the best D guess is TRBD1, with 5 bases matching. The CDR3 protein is CASSLVSTGGETQYF. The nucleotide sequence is TGTGCCAGCAGCTTAGTTAGTACAGGTGGAGAGACCCAGTACTTC. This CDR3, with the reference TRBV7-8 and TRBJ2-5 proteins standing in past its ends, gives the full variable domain GAGVSQSPRYKVAKRGQDVALRCDPISGHVSLFWYQQALGQGPEFLTYFQNEAQLDKSGLPSDRFFAERPEGSVSTLKIQRTQQEDSAVYLCASSLVSTGGETQYFGPGTRLLVL.